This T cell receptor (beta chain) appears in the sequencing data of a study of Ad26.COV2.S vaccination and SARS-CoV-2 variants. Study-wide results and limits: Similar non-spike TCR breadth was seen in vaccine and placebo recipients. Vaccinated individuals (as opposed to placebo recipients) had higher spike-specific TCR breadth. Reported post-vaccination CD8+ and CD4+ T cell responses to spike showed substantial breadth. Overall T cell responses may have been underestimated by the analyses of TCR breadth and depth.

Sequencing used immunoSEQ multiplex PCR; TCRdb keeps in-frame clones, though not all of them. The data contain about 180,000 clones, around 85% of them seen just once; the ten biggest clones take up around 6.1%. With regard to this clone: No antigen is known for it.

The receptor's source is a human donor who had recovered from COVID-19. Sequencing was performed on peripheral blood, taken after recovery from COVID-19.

CDR3 amino acids: CASSQDRLEKGEQYF. The DNA for the CDR3 is TGTGCCAGCAGCCAAGATCGACTAGAGAAGGGCGAGCAGTACTTC. This chain links TRBV4-2 with TRBJ2-7; a weak D match, TRBD2 (6 bases). CDR3 length equals 15 residues. Germline V CDR1 and CDR2: LGHNA, YNFKEQ. The V end was cut by 0 bases, the J end by 6 bases, with 15 bases between.